This T cell receptor (beta chain) was recorded in a study of blood T cells in healthy people across ages. Alongside a J-beta primer mix, a sample-barcoded 5' primer served in a second PCR lasting roughly 6 to 11 cycles. A single record per CDR3 protein comes from TCRdb applying MiXCR to the 5' RACE reads. The sample yields approximately 800,000 distinct CDR3 sequences, 58% seen once. The receptor was isolated from a man under 40 in good health. The sequenced sample was blood.

This CDR3 reads CASTLGGGSSYEQYF. As DNA, the CDR3 is TGTGCCAGCACTTTAGGGGGAGGGAGCTCCTACGAGCAGTACTTC. V is TRBV7-6 and J is TRBJ2-7; D possibly corresponds to TRBD2 (7 bases). Germline CDR1 is SGHVS and CDR2 is FNYEAQ. The CDR3 is 15 amino acids. The V end was cut by 7 bases, the J end by 0 bases, with 16 bases between.